These 25 T cell receptor beta chains originate from one sample sequenced in a study of early T cells in non-severe SARS-CoV-2 infection. A single record per CDR3 protein comes from TCRdb applying MiXCR to the 5' RACE reads. The repertoire holds tens of thousands of distinct CDR3 sequences, with more than 10% as singletons. Sample: whole blood. The receptor source for this set is an adult who was a healthcare worker with PCR-confirmed SARS-CoV-2 infection or an uninfected control (not recorded which).

The sample holds many counts of this clonotype. The V call is TRBV29-1, the J call TRBJ2-7; 8 bases map to TRBD2. This CDR3 is built from 11 residues. The germline V gene has CDR1 SQVTM and CDR2 ANQGSEA. V dropped 7 bases and J dropped 4; count of bases not matched to a gene: 3. CDR3 amino acids: CSAGTSYEQYF. DNA for the CDR3: TGCAGCGCCGGGACTAGTTACGAGCAGTACTTC.

This clonotype was picked up a small number of times. The gene calls are TRBV19 and TRBJ1-1; D not resolved. CDR1 and CDR2 from the germline V gene are LNHDA and SQIVND (reference sequence). The CDR3 spans 16 residues. Trimming took 3 bases from V and 4 from J, leaving 18 bases between them. CDR3 sequence (DNA): TGTGCCAGTAGTATTGGCGGGCTTCTGAGTTCCACTGAAGCTTTCTTT. As protein: CASSIGGLLSSTEAFF.

This clonotype was picked up many times. Written as DNA, the CDR3 is TGTGCCAGTAGTATATCCGGGACGGAGACCCAGTACTTC. Its translation is CASSISGTETQYF. The chain is built from TRBV19 and TRBJ2-5; tentatively, D is TRBD1 or TRBD2 (5 bases each). The CDR3 runs to 13 residues. Deletions cut 2 bases from V and 5 bases from J, with 9 bases between. Per the germline V gene, CDR1 is LNHDA and CDR2 is SQIVND (reference sequence). Drawing the rest from reference TRBV19 and TRBJ2-5, the complete variable domain is DGGITQSPKYLFRKEGQNVTLSCEQNLNHDAMYWYRQDPGQGLRLIYYSQIVNDFQKGDIAEGYSVSREKKESFPLTVTSAQKNPTAFYLCASSISGTETQYFGPGTRLLVL.

This clonotype was observed many times. The chain joins TRBV29-1 to TRBJ2-3, with D maybe TRBD2 (6 bases). Germline CDR1 reads SQVTM; CDR2 reads ANQGSEA. The CDR3 is 16 residues long. The CDR3 region has the DNA TGCACCATACCAGCGGCTAGCGCCAACCTAGGGGATACGCAGTATTTT. Protein product: CTIPAASANLGDTQYF.

There are a few counts of this clonotype. The chain uses TRBV27 and TRBJ2-7; no definite D call. V was clipped by 0 bases and J by 1 base, with 7 bases between them. Germline CDR1 and CDR2: MNHEY and SMNVEV (reference sequence). The length of the CDR3 is 14 residues. CDR3 amino acids: CASSLSPESYEQYF. The CDR3 nucleotides are TGTGCCAGCAGTTTATCTCCGGAGTCCTACGAGCAGTACTTC.

This clonotype was seen many times. V usage is TRBV20-1 and J usage is TRBJ1-5; a weak D match, TRBD1 (5 bases). Trimming cost V 3 bases and J 7 bases, with 13 bases left between them. The CDR3 has 13 residues. CDR1 is DFQATT, CDR2 SNEGSKA, per germline (reference sequence). CDR3 sequence reads: CSASLVGPQPQHF. CDR3 sequence (DNA): TGCAGTGCTAGCCTTGTGGGGCCACAGCCCCAGCATTTT.

The chain joins TRBV20-1 to TRBJ2-6; no clear D gene. Germline lookup yields CDR1 DFQATT and CDR2 SNEGSKA (reference sequence). CDR3 size: 15 residues. V was clipped by 3 bases and J by 0 bases, with 9 bases between them. The CDR3 protein is CSARGRISGANVLTF. CDR3 coding DNA: TGCAGTGCTAGGGGCAGGATCTCTGGGGCCAACGTCCTGACTTTC.

This clonotype has ten or more counts. CDR3 nucleotides: TGTGCCAGCAGTTACGACGGAGGAGACCCTGAAGCTTTCTTT. Amino acid sequence: CASSYDGGDPEAFF. The chain joins TRBV6-5 to TRBJ1-1; D is undetermined. V gave up 2 bases and J gave up 6 bases, with 13 bases separating them. The germline CDR1 and CDR2 sequences are MNHEY and SVGAGI. The CDR3 extends over 14 amino acids.

This clonotype was recorded a few times. The gene calls are TRBV6-5 and TRBJ1-1, with D perhaps matching TRBD1 (5 bases). Trimming removed 6 bases from V and 7 bases from J, with 9 bases in between. The V gene's germline CDR1 is MNHEY and CDR2 SVGAGI. This CDR3 is 11 amino acids long. This CDR3 is CASRSRGEAFF. CDR3 nucleotide sequence: TGTGCCAGCAGGTCTAGGGGTGAAGCTTTCTTT.

The chain combines TRBV27 with TRBJ1-1; TRBD1 might be the D (5 bases). The V gene lost 3 bases and the J gene lost 0 bases, with 11 bases spanning the gap. Germline CDR1 is MNHEY and CDR2 is SMNVEV (reference sequence). This CDR3 is 15 amino acids long. CDR3 coding DNA: TGTGCCAGCAGTTTCGTGGGGCTTATGAACACTGAAGCTTTCTTT. It yields the protein CASSFVGLMNTEAFF.

The chain employs TRBV9 and TRBJ2-7; 9 nucleotides agree with TRBD2. After removal of 1 base from V and 5 bases from J, the junction contained 7 bases not matched to a gene. Germline CDR1 SGDLS, CDR2 YYNGEE. The CDR3 length is 15 residues. The CDR3 protein is CASSVSGSGSNEQYF. The CDR3 nucleotides are TGTGCCAGCAGCGTAAGCGGTAGCGGGAGTAACGAGCAGTACTTC.

This clonotype was seen repeatedly, ten times or more. The V gene is TRBV25-1, the J gene TRBJ2-7; 7 bases match TRBD1. Per germline, CDR1 MGHDK and CDR2 SYGVNS. CDR3 length: 13 residues. Trimming at V came to 4 bases and at J to 3 bases, leaving 3 bases not matched to a gene. In DNA form, the CDR3 reads TGTGCCAGCAGTGGCGGACAGGACTACGAGCAGTACTTC. It yields the protein CASSGGQDYEQYF.

The CDR3 spells CSVAGTGDNNEQFF. The CDR3 DNA reads TGCAGCGTTGCCGGGACAGGAGATAACAATGAGCAGTTCTTC. The chain uses TRBV29-1 and TRBJ2-1; 8 positions match TRBD1. The germline CDR1 and CDR2 sequences are SQVTM and ANQGSEA. J lost 5 bases, V lost 4 bases, and 7 bases had no gene match. The CDR3 is made up of 14 amino acids.

At least ten counts were recorded for this clonotype. The chain joins TRBV2 to TRBJ2-1, with 12 bases matching TRBD2. This CDR3 comprises 15 residues. The V and J ends lost 6 bases and 6 bases, in that order; junction bases with no gene match: 6. Germline loops: CDR1 SNHLY, CDR2 FYNNEI. CDR3 nucleotide sequence: TGTGCCAGCAGCGCACCTAGCGGGAGGGCCAATGAGCAGTTCTTC. Protein sequence: CASSAPSGRANEQFF.

The count of this clonotype is one. The J gene is TRBJ1-6, the V gene TRBV12-3 or TRBV12-4; TRBD1 aligns across 8 bases. The CDR3 has 13 amino acids. J was trimmed by 10 bases and V by 8 bases; bases with no gene match: 7. The CDR3 nucleotides read TGTGCCAGCGGACAGGGATCCGAGTCACCCCTCCACTTT. Translating it yields CASGQGSESPLHF.

Ten or more counts support this clonotype. V usage is TRBV7-2 and J usage is TRBJ2-7; D ambiguous. V lost 5 bases and J lost 7, with 12 bases in between. CDR1 is SGHTA and CDR2 is FQGNSA in the germline V gene. CDR3 length: 12 amino acids. The CDR3: CASSPSFGEQYF. The CDR3 region has the DNA TGTGCCAGCAGCCCCTCCTTCGGAGAGCAGTACTTC. The whole variable domain, filled in from reference TRBV7-2 and TRBJ2-7, reads GAGVSQSPSNKVTEKGKDVELRCDPISGHTALYWYRQSLGQGLEFLIYFQGNSAPDKSGLPSDRFSAERTGGSVSTLTIQRTQQEDSAVYLCASSPSFGEQYFGPGTRLTVT.

This clonotype was counted at least ten times. J is TRBJ2-5 and V is TRBV5-1; TRBD1 aligns across 9 bases. Germline assignment: CDR1 SGHRS and CDR2 YFSETQ. V was clipped by 2 bases and J by 3 bases; unmatched bases: 2. This CDR3 is built from 14 residues. The CDR3 nucleotides are TGCGCCAGCAGCTTAGGGACAGGGAAAGAGACCCAGTACTTC. It codes for CASSLGTGKETQYF.

This clonotype occurred many times. CDR3 sequence: CASSQDRGSGRLSYEQYF. The CDR3 DNA is TGTGCCAGCAGCCAAGATAGGGGTAGCGGGAGACTTTCCTACGAGCAGTACTTC. V and J are TRBV4-2 and TRBJ2-7; the match to TRBD2 covers 9 bases. CDR1 and CDR2 (germline): LGHNA, YNFKEQ. V lost 0 bases to trimming and J lost 1 base; unmatched junction nucleotides: 10. This CDR3 is built from 18 residues.

This clonotype occurred many times. The chain's CDR3 is CASSLANTGELFF. The DNA for the CDR3 is TGCGCCAGCAGCTTGGCCAACACCGGGGAGCTGTTTTTT. This chain links TRBV5-1 with TRBJ2-2, with D uncertain. CDR1 and CDR2 (germline): SGHRS, YFSETQ. Deletions cut 0 bases from V and 2 bases from J, with 2 bases between. The CDR3 extends over 13 amino acids.

By proportion, this clonotype is medium-sized. The chain recombines TRBV2 with TRBJ2-3; TRBD2 matches at 14 bases. V lost 5 bases and J lost 3; bases outside the gene matches: 1. The CDR3 contains 15 residues. Germline lookup yields CDR1 SNHLY and CDR2 FYNNEI. The CDR3 reads CASSRLAGGTDTQYF. CDR3 DNA sequence: TGTGCCAGCAGTCGACTAGCGGGAGGGACAGATACGCAGTATTTT.

This clonotype was seen ten or more times. V is TRBV4-2 and J is TRBJ1-1; 8 bases match TRBD1. Germline CDR1 is LGHNA and CDR2 is YNFKEQ. The CDR3 length is 15 residues. Trimming removed 4 bases from V and 7 bases from J; junction bases left unmatched: 11. CDR3 loop: CASSLQDRGAVEAFF. As DNA, the CDR3 is TGTGCCAGCAGCCTACAAGACAGGGGCGCCGTTGAAGCTTTCTTT.

The table lists this clonotype with many counts. The chain uses TRBV9 and TRBJ1-2; D is unresolved. This CDR3 comprises 17 residues. Germline assignment: CDR1 SGDLS and CDR2 YYNGEE. Between the trimmed V and J ends, which lost 0 bases and 0 bases, there was a span of 15 bases. This CDR3 is CASSVEDVPSANYGYTF. CDR3 in DNA: TGTGCCAGCAGCGTAGAAGACGTACCTTCAGCTAACTATGGCTACACCTTC.

At least ten counts were recorded for this clonotype. The chain has TRBV18 and TRBJ2-2; TRBD2 matches 7 bases. The CDR3 totals 17 residues. Germline-derived CDR1 and CDR2 are KGHSH and LQKENI. Germline trimming cut 3 bases from V and 3 bases from J; bases unmatched to any gene: 10. CDR3 DNA: TGTGCCAGCTCACCGTTAGCGGGCCCTGGTCACACCGGGGAGCTGTTTTTT. Its protein is CASSPLAGPGHTGELFF.

This clonotype was counted at least ten times. This sequence joins TRBV20-1 and TRBJ2-3; 8 nucleotides line up with TRBD2. CDR3 length: 14 amino acids. The trim removed 6 bases at V and 1 base at J, leaving 6 bases unmatched. CDR1 DFQATT and CDR2 SNEGSKA come from the germline V gene (reference sequence). The CDR3 sequence: CSAPGRGGTDTQYF. The CDR3 DNA follows: TGCAGTGCCCCCGGGAGGGGGGGCACAGATACGCAGTATTTT.

The V gene is TRBV2, the J gene TRBJ2-3; TRBD2 is a possible D gene (6 bases). V lost 6 bases and J lost 0, with 19 bases in between. CDR1 and CDR2 (germline): SNHLY, FYNNEI. CDR3 length: 17 residues. CDR3 loop: CASRRTSPGLSTDTQYF. CDR3 DNA: TGTGCCAGCAGACGCACCTCCCCGGGACTGAGCACAGATACGCAGTATTTT.